This record looks at one T cell receptor beta chain sequence and its context. This record comes from a study of blood T cell repertoires in COVID-19. The authors' processing: Estimates of nucleated cell counts were drawn from the amplification of reference gene primers. Sequencing used immunoSEQ multiplex PCR; TCRdb keeps in-frame clones, though not all of them. Clonal size and the V and J genes are those of that table, whereas D and trimming came from the DNA. The table includes about 210,000 clones, approximately 80% detected once. In germline, CDR1 is SNHLY, CDR2 FYNNEI. After removal of 9 bases from V and 3 bases from J, the junction contained 6 bases not matched to a gene. CDR3 length equals 13 residues.

The clonotype was recovered from a human donor in a cohort sampled during active COVID-19. The sample was peripheral blood. The V and J genes are TRBV2 and TRBJ2-5, with TRBD1 identical over 8 bases. The CDR3 region is CASRTGSKETQYF. In DNA, the CDR3 is TGTGCCAGTAGGACAGGGTCTAAAGAGACCCAGTACTTC.